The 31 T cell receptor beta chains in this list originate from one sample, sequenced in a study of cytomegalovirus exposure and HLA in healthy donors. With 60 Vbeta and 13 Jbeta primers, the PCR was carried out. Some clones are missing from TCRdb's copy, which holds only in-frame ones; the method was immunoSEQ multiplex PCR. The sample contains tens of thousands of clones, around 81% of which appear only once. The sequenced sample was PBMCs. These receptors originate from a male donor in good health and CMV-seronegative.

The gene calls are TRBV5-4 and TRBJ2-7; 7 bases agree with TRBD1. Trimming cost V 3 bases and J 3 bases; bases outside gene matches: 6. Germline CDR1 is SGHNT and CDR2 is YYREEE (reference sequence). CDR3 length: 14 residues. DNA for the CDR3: TGTGCCAGCAGCTCAGGACAGGAGTTCTACGAGCAGTACTTC. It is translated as CASSSGQEFYEQYF.

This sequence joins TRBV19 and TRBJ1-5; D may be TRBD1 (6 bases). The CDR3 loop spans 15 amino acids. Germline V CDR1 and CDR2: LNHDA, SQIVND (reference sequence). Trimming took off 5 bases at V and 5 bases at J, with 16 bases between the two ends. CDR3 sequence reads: CASSPYGQFDQPQHF. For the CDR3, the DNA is TGTGCCAGTAGTCCTTACGGACAGTTCGATCAGCCCCAGCATTTT.

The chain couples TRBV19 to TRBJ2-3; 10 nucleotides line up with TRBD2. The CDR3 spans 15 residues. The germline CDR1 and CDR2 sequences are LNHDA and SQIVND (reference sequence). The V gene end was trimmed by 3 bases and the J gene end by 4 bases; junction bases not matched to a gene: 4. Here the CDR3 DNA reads TGTGCCAGTAGTATCAAGCGGGGGGGCGCAGATACGCAGTATTTT. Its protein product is CASSIKRGGADTQYF.

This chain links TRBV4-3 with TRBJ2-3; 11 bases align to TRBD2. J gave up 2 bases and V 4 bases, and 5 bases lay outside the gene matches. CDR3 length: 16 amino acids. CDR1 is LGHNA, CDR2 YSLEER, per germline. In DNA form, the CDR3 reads TGCGCCAGCAGCCTGACTAGCGGGGCCCCCACAGATACGCAGTATTTT. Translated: CASSLTSGAPTDTQYF.

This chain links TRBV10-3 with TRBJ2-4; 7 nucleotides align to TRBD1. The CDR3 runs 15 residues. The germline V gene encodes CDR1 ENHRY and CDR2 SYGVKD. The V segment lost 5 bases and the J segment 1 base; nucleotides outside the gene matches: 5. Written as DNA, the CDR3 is TGTGCCATCAGTAACCGACAGGGTGCCAAAAACATTCAGTACTTC. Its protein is CAISNRQGAKNIQYF.

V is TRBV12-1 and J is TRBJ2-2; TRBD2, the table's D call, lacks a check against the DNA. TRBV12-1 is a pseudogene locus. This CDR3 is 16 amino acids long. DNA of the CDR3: TGTGCCAGCAGCGGCCTCATGGGGGGAATCACCGGGGAGCTGTTTTTT. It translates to CASSGLMGGITGELFF.

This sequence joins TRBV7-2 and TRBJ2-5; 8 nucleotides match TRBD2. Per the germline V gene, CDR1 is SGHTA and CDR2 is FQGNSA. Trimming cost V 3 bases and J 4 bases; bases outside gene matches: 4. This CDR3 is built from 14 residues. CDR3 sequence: CASSFGRGGETQYF. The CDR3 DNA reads TGTGCCAGCAGCTTTGGACGGGGGGGAGAGACCCAGTACTTC.

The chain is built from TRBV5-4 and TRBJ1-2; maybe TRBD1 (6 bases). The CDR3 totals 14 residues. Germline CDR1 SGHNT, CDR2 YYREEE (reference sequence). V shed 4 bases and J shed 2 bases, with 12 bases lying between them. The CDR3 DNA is TGTGCCAGCAGCCTGATACAGGGCAACTATGGCTACACCTTC. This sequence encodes CASSLIQGNYGYTF.

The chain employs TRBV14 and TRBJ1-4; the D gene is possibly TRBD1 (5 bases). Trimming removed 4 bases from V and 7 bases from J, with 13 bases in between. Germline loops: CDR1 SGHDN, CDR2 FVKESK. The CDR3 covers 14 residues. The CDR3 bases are TGTGCCAGCAGCCCGCAGGGAAGGGGTGAAAAACTGTTTTTT. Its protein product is CASSPQGRGEKLFF.

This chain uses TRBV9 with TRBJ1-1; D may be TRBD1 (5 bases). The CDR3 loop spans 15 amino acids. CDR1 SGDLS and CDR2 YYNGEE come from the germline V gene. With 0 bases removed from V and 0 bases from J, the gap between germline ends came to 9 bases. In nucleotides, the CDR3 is TGTGCCAGCAGCGTAGGGGGCGGAATGAACACTGAAGCTTTCTTT. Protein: CASSVGGGMNTEAFF.

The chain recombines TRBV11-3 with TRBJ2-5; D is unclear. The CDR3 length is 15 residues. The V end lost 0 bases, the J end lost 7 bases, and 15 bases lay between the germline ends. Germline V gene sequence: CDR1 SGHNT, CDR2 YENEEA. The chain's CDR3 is CASSLDSAASGTQYF. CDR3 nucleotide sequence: TGTGCCAGCAGCTTAGATTCGGCGGCTTCTGGGACCCAGTACTTC.

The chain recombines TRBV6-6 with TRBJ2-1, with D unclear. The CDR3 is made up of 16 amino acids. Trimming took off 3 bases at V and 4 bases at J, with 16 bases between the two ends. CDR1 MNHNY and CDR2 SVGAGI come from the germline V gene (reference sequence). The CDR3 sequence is CASSYGGIIIYNEQFF. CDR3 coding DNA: TGTGCCAGCAGTTATGGCGGCATCATCATATACAATGAGCAGTTCTTC.

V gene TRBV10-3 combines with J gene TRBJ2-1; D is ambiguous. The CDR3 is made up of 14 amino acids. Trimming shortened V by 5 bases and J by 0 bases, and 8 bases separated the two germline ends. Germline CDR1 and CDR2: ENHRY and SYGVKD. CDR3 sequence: CAISSSGSYNEQFF. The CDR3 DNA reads TGTGCCATCAGTTCCTCGGGCTCCTACAATGAGCAGTTCTTC.

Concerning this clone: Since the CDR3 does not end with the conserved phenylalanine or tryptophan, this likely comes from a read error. The CDR3 nucleotides are TGTGCCAGCAGTTACGAGGGCACTGAAGCTTTCCTT. Translated: CASSYEGTEAFL. The V gene is TRBV6-5, the J gene TRBJ1-1; no reliable D call. Germline values: CDR1 MNHEY, CDR2 SVGAGI. This CDR3 has 12 residues. Between the trimmed V and J ends, which lost 2 bases and 4 bases, there was a span of 5 bases.

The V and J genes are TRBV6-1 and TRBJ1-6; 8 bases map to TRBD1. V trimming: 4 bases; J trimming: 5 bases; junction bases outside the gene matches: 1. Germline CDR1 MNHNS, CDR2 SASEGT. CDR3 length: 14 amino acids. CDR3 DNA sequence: TGTGCCAGCAGTGTGGGACAGGATAATTCACCCCTCCACTTT. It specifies CASSVGQDNSPLHF.

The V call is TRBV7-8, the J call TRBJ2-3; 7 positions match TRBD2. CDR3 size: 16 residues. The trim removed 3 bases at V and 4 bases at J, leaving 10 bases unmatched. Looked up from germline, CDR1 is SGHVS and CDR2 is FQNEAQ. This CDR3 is CASSLVWGGEADTQYF. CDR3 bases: TGTGCCAGCAGCTTGGTTTGGGGGGGTGAAGCAGATACGCAGTATTTT.

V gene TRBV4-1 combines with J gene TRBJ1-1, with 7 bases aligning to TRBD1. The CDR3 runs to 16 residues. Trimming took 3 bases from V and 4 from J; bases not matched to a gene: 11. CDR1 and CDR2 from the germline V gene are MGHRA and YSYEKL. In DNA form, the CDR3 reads TGCGCCAGCAGCCACCTGACCCCCACAGGGGCCACTGAAGCTTTCTTT. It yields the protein CASSHLTPTGATEAFF.

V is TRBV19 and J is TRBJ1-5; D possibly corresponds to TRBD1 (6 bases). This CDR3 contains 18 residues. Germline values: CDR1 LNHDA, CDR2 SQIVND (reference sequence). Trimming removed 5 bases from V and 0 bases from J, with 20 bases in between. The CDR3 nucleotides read TGTGCCAGTAGTGTAACCGGGGGGGGCAGAAATAGCAATCAGCCCCAGCATTTT. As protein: CASSVTGGGRNSNQPQHF.

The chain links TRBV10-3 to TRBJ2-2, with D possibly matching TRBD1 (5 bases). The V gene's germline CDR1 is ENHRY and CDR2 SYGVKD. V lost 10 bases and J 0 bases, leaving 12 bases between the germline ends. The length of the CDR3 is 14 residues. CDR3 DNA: TGTGCCAGCAAAGACAGCACGAACACCGGGGAGCTGTTTTTT. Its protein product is CASKDSTNTGELFF.

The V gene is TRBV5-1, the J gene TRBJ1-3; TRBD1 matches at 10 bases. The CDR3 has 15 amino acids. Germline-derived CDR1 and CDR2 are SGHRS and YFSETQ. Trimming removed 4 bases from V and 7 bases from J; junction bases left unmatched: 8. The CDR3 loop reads CASSVTTGGANTIYF. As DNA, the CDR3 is TGCGCCAGCAGCGTTACGACAGGGGGCGCGAACACCATATATTTT.

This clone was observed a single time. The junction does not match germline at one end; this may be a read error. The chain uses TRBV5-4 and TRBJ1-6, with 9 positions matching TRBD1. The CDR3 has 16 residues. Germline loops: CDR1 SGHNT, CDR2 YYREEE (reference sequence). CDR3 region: CASSLTDRGYDSPLHF. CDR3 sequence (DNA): TGTGCCAGCAGCCTGACGGACAGGGGCTATGATTCACCCCTCCACTTT.

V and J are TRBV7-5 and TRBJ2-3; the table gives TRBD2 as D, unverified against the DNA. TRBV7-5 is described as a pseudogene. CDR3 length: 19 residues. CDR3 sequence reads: CARSTMPGLAGGVDDTQYF. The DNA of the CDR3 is TGTGCCAGAAGCACCATGCCGGGACTAGCGGGGGGCGTCGACGATACGCAGTATTTT.

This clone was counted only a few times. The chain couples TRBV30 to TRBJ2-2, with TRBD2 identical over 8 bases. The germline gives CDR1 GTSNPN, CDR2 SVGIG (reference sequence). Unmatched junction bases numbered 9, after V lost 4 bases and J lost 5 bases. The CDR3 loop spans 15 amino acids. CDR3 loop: CAWTKRGGRTGELFF. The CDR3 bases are TGTGCCTGGACCAAACGGGGGGGAAGAACCGGGGAGCTGTTTTTT.

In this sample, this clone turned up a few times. This CDR3 is CASSLRPGPAGGETQYF. CDR3 bases: TGTGCCAGCAGCTTAAGGCCAGGGCCCGCCGGTGGGGAGACCCAGTACTTC. The chain is built from TRBV7-2 and TRBJ2-5, with D perhaps TRBD1 (5 bases). With 2 bases removed from V and 5 bases from J, the gap between germline ends came to 21 bases. Germline loops: CDR1 SGHTA, CDR2 FQGNSA. The CDR3 runs 17 residues. Full variable domain (rest looked up from reference TRBV7-2 and TRBJ2-5): GAGVSQSPSNKVTEKGKDVELRCDPISGHTALYWYRQSLGQGLEFLIYFQGNSAPDKSGLPSDRFSAERTGGSVSTLTIQRTQQEDSAVYLCASSLRPGPAGGETQYFGPGTRLLVL.

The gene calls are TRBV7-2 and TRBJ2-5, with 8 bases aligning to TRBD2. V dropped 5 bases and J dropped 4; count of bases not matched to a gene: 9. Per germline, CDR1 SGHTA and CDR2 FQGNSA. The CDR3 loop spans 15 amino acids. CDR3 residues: CASSPGGAGRETQYF. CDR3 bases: TGTGCCAGCAGCCCCGGGGGGGCCGGAAGAGAGACCCAGTACTTC.

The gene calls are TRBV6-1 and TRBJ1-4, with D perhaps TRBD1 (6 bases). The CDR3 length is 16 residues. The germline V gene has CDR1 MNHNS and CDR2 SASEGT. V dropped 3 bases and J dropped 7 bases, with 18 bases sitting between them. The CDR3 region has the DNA TGTGCCAGCAGTGACAGGGGATGGACGTCAGGTGAAAAACTGTTTTTT. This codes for CASSDRGWTSGEKLFF.

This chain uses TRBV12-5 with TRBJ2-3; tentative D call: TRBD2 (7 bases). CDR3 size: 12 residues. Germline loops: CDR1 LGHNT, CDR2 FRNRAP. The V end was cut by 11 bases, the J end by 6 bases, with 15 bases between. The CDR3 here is CAQGGVSDTQYF. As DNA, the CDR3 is TGTGCTCAAGGGGGGGTCTCGGATACGCAGTATTTT.

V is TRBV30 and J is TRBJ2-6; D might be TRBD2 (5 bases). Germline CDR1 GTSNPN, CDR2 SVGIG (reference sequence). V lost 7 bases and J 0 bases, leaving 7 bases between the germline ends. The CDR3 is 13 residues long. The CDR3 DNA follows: TGTGCCTCCGGACTCTCTGGGGCCAACGTCCTGACTTTC. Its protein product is CASGLSGANVLTF.

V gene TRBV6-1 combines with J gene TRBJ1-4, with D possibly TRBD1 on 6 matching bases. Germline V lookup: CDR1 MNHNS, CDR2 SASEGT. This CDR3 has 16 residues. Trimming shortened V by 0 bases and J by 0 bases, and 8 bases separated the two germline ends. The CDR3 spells CASSEAYRATNEKLFF. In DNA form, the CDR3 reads TGTGCCAGCAGTGAAGCGTACAGGGCAACTAATGAAAAACTGTTTTTT.

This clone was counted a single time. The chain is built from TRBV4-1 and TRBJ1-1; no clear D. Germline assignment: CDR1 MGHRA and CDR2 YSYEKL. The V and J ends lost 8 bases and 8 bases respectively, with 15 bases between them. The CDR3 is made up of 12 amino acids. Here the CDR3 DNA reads TGCGCCAGCGCCTCCGCCTTTGGCGAAGCTTTCTTT. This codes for CASASAFGEAFF.

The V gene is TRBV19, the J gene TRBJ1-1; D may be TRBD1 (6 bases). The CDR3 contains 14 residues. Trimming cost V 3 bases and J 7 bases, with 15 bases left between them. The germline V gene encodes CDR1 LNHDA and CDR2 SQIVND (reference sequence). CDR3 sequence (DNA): TGTGCCAGTAGTATTCGAACAGGGCGAGGTGAAGCTTTCTTT. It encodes CASSIRTGRGEAFF.